These 8 T cell receptor beta chains share one sample of origin, sequenced in a study of monozygotic twins with inflammatory bowel disease. TCRdb reprocessed the 5' RACE reads, with one entry per CDR3 protein and no DNA. The sample's table shows 160,000 or so distinct CDR3 sequences. Sequencing input: blood. The receptor set was obtained from a human donor with ulcerative colitis or Crohn's disease, or a healthy co-twin of an affected twin (not recorded which).

The gene calls are TRBV2 and TRBJ2-7; TCRdb's D gene call, TRBD1, goes unchecked for lack of DNA. Germline CDR1 SNHLY, CDR2 FYNNEI. The CDR3 is made up of 15 amino acids. The chain's CDR3 is CASSDASGGYYEQYF.

This chain connects TRBV29-1 to TRBJ1-5; lacking DNA, the TRBD1 call made by TCRdb goes unchecked. This CDR3 is 14 amino acids long. The germline gives CDR1 SQVTM, CDR2 ANQGSEA. This CDR3 is CSVEEGNRGQPQHF.

The rearrangement uses TRBV12-3 or TRBV12-4 and TRBJ2-1; absent DNA, TCRdb's TRBD2 call cannot be checked. The CDR3 is made up of 16 amino acids. The CDR3 loop reads CASSPRGLARRDEQFF.

CDR3 sequence: CASARDRVGDEQFF. The chain employs TRBV2 and TRBJ2-1; the D gene TCRdb calls, TRBD1, cannot be checked with no DNA. The CDR3 has 14 amino acids. Germline CDR1 is SNHLY and CDR2 is FYNNEI.

The CDR3 here is CASSMTGANSPLHF. This chain uses TRBV27 with TRBJ1-6; TCRdb picks TRBD1, but there is no DNA to check that call. The CDR3 runs 14 residues. The germline gives CDR1 MNHEY, CDR2 SMNVEV (reference sequence).

J is TRBJ2-1 and V is TRBV20-1; TCRdb lists TRBD2, though no DNA is available to test this call. This CDR3 is built from 13 residues. Germline V lookup: CDR1 DFQATT, CDR2 SNEGSKA (reference sequence). CDR3 in amino acids: CSARVSLEDEQFF.

The chain links TRBV5-1 to TRBJ2-7; TCRdb proposes TRBD2, but this gene call is untestable without DNA. This CDR3 spans 14 amino acids. The germline CDR1 and CDR2 sequences are SGHRS and YFSETQ. The CDR3 sequence is CASSLGLVAYEQYF.

The chain's CDR3 is CASRATHGGGQETQYF. The gene calls are TRBV7-2 and TRBJ2-5; lacking DNA, the TRBD1 call made by TCRdb goes unchecked. This CDR3 has 16 amino acids. CDR1 SGHTA and CDR2 FQGNSA come from the germline V gene.